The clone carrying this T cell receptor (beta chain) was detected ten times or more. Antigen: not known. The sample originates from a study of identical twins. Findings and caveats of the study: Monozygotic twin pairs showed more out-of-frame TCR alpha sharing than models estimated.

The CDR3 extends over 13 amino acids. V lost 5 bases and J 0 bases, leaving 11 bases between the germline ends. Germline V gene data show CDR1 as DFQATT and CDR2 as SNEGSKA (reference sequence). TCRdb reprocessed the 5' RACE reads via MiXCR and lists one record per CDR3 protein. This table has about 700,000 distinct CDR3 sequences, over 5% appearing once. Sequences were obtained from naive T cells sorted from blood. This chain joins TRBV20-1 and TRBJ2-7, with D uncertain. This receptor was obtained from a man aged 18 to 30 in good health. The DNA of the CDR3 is TGCAGTGCTGTAATACCCCGCTCCTACGAGCAGTACTTC. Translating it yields CSAVIPRSYEQYF.